This entry describes one T cell receptor beta chain. This clone is characterized as medium-sized (0.01 to 0.1%). Its antigen remains unidentified. It has no much larger one-base neighbor in the sample; base qualities were not kept. The CDR3 contains 15 residues, cysteine and phenylalanine counted. Of the read, only the CDR3 DNA is kept; its 45 bases are in frame from base 1. CDR1 and CDR2 are read off the germline V gene as ENHRY and SYGVKD. V sheds 6 bases and J sheds 7 bases, leaving 19 bases between their ends. Library preparation was by PCR. Sequencing took place on an Illumina HiSeq 4000. High-throughput sequencing was used to profile the TCR beta-chain CDR3 region of each patient. Per the source publication's procedure: The researchers built a classifier to tell apart papillary thyroid cancer patients with distant metastasis, based on CDR3 differences among clinicopathological groups. Repertoire diversity was assessed with the Shannon index, and tumor-blood repertoire similarity with the Morisita-Horn index. The raw public reads went through TCRdb reprocessing: fastp at Q25, MiXCR clone calling, in-frame beta chains kept. TCRdb, rather than the study authors, made the V and J calls. The sample table shows roughly 7,000 clones, and approximately 34% are seen once. The ten largest clones take up about 37% of the sample.

No treatment had been received by any patient before thyroid surgery. Using T-cell receptor beta sequencing, the study looked back at clinical samples from patients collected from about 2012 to 2018. The data were taken from a study of metastatic and nonmetastatic thyroid tumors (dated by TCRdb to 2020 to 2022). Study-wide context: Repertoires from peripheral blood and from tumor or nodule tissue samples of malignant and benign thyroid patients were compared. Overall study outcomes, separate from this receptor: In both blood and tumor samples, TCR beta diversity was reported to be significantly higher in malignant tumors than in benign nodules.

Sequenced sample: adjacent normal tissue. Here the chain combines TRBV10-3 and TRBJ2-1, with TRBD2 as a weak D call on 6 bases. The sequence derives from a female donor with papillary thyroid cancer or a benign thyroid nodule (not recorded which). Some clones in this sample may be carry-over from other donors' samples. The DNA sequence is as follows: TGTGCCATCAGGCCCTTCACGGGAGCACGGAATGAGCAGTTCTTC. Translated, this gives CAIRPFTGARNEQFF.